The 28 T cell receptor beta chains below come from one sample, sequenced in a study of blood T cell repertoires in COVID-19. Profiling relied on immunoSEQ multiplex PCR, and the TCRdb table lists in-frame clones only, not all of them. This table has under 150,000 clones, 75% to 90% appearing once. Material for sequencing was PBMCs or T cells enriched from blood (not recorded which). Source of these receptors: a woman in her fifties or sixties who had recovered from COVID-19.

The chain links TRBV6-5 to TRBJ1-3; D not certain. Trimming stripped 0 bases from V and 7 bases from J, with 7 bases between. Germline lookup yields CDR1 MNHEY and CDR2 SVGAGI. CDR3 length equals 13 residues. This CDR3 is CASSYSAGNTIYF. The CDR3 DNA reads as TGTGCCAGCAGTTACTCCGCGGGGAACACCATATATTTT.

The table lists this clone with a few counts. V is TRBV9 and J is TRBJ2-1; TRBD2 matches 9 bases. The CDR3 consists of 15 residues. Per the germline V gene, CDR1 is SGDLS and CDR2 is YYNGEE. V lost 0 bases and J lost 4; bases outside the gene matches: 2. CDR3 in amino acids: CASSVVAGDYNEQFF. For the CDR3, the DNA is TGTGCCAGCAGCGTAGTAGCGGGGGATTACAATGAGCAGTTCTTC.

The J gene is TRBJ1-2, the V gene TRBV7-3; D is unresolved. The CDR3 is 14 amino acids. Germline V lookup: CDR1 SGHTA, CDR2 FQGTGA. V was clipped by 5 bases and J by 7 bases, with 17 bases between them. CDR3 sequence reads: CASSPTSIGGGYTF. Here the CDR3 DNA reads TGTGCCAGCAGCCCGACCTCGATAGGCGGTGGCTACACCTTC. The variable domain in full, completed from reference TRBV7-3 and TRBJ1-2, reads GAGVSQTPSNKVTEKGKYVELRCDPISGHTALYWYRQSLGQGPEFLIYFQGTGAADDSGLPNDRFFAVRPEGSVSTLKIQRTERGDSAVYLCASSPTSIGGGYTFGSGTRLTVV.

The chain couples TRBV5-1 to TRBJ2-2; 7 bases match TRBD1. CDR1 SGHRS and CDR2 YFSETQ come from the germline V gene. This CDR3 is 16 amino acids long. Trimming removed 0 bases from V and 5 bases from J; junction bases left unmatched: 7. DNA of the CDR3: TGCGCCAGCAGCTTGGACGTGACAGGGAGAACCGGGGAGCTGTTTTTT. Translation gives CASSLDVTGRTGELFF.

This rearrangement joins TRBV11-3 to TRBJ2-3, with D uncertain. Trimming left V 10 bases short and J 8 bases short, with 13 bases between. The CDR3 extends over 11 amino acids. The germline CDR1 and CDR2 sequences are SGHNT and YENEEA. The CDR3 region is CAIQRGGTQYF. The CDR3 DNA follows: TGTGCCATCCAGCGTGGCGGTACGCAGTATTTT.

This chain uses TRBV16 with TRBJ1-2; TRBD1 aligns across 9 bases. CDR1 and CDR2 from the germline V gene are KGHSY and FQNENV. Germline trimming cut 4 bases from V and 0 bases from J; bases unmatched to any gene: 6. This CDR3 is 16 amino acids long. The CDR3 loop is CASSPQTGGTNYGYTF. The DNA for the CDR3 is TGTGCCAGCAGCCCTCAGACAGGGGGAACTAACTATGGCTACACCTTC.

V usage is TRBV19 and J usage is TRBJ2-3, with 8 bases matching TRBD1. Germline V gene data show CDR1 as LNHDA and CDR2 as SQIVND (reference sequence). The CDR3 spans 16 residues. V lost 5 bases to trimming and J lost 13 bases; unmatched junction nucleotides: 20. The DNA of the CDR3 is TGTGCCAGTAGTCCGGGACAGGCGGCGGTGGTGCTGAATAAGTATTTT. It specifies CASSPGQAAVVLNKYF.

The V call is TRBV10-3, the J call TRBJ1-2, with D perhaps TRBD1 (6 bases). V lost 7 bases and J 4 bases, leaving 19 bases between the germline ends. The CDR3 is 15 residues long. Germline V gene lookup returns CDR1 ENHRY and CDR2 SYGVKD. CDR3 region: CAIIKGDTQGYGYTF. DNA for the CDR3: TGTGCCATCATAAAAGGGGACACTCAAGGCTATGGCTACACCTTC.

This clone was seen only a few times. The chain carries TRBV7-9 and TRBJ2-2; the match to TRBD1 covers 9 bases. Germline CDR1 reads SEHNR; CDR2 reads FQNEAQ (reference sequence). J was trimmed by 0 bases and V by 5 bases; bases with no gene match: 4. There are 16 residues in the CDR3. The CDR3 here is CASSRHRGPNTGELFF. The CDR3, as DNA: TGTGCCAGCAGCCGCCACAGGGGGCCGAACACCGGGGAGCTGTTTTTT.

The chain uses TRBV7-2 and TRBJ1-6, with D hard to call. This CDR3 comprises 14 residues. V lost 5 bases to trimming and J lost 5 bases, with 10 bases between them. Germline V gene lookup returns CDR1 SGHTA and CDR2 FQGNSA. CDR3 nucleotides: TGTGCCAGCAGCACCTATCAGGATAATTCACCCCTCCACTTT. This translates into CASSTYQDNSPLHF.

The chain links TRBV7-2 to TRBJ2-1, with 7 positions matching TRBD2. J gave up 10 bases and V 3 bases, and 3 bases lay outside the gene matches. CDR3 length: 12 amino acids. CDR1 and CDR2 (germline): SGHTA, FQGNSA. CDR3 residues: CASSFELAEQFF. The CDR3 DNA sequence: TGTGCCAGCAGCTTTGAACTAGCGGAGCAGTTCTTC.

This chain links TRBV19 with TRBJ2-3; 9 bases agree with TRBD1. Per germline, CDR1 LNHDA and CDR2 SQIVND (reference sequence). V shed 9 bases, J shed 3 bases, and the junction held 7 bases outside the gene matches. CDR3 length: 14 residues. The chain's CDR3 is CASRGDRDTDTQYF. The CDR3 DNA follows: TGTGCCAGCAGGGGGGACAGGGATACAGATACGCAGTATTTT.

CDR3: CASSSRGGTGTMYEQYF. The CDR3, as DNA: TGTGCCAGCAGCTCAAGGGGGGGGACAGGTACCATGTACGAGCAGTACTTC. The genes are TRBV5-4 and TRBJ2-7; D possibly corresponds to TRBD1 (8 bases). Between the trimmed V and J ends, which lost 3 bases and 4 bases, there was a span of 23 bases. The CDR3 covers 17 residues. Per the germline V gene, CDR1 is SGHNT and CDR2 is YYREEE (reference sequence).

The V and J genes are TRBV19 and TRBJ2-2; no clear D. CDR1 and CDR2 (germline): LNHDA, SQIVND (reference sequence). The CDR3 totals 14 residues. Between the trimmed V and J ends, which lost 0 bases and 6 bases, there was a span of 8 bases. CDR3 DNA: TGTGCCAGTAGTATAGATCAGAGGTCCGGGGAGCTGTTTTTT. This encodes CASSIDQRSGELFF.

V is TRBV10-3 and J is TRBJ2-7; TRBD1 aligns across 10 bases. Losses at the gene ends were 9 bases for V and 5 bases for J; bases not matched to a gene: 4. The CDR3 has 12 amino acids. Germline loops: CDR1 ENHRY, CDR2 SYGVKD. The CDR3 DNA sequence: TGTGCCATAGCAGACAGGGGGCACGAGCAGTACTTC. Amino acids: CAIADRGHEQYF.

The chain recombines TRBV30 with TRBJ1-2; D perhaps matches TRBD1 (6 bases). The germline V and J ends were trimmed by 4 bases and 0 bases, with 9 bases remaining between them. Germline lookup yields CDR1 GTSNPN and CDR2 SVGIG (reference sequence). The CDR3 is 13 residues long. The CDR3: CAWIRGSNYGYTF. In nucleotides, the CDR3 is TGTGCCTGGATTAGGGGGTCTAACTATGGCTACACCTTC. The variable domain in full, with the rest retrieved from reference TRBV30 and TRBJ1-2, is SQTIHQWPATLVQPVGSPLSLECTVEGTSNPNLYWYRQAAGRGLQLLFYSVGIGQISSEVPQNLSASRPQDRQFILSSKKLLLSDSGFYLCAWIRGSNYGYTFGSGTRLTVV.

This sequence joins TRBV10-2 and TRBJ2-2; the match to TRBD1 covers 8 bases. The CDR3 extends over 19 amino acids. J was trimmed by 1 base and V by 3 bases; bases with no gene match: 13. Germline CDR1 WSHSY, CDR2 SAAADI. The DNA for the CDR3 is TGCGCCAGCAGTGACTCGATCCCCGTGGGGACAGGGAACACCGGGGAGCTGTTTTTT. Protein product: CASSDSIPVGTGNTGELFF.

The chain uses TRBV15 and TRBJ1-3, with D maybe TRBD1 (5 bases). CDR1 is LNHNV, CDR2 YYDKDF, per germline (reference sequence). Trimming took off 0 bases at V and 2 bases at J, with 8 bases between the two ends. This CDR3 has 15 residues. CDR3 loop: CATSRDRGTGNTIYF. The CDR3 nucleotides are TGTGCCACCAGCAGAGATCGGGGGACTGGAAACACCATATATTTT.

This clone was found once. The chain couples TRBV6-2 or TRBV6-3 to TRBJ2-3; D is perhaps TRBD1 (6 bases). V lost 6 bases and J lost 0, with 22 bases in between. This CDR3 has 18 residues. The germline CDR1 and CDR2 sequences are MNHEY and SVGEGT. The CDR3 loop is CASSPGTSTISSTDTQYF. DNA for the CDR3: TGTGCCAGCAGCCCAGGGACAAGCACAATTTCTAGCACAGATACGCAGTATTTT.

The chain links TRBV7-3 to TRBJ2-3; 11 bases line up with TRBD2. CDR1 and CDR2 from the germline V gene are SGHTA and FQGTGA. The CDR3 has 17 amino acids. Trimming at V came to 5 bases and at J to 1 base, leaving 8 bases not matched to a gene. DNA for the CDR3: TGTGCCAGCAGCCCCCTCCTAGCGGGGGGCGGCACAGATACGCAGTATTTT. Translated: CASSPLLAGGGTDTQYF. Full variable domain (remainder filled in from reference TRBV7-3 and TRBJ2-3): GAGVSQTPSNKVTEKGKYVELRCDPISGHTALYWYRQSLGQGPEFLIYFQGTGAADDSGLPNDRFFAVRPEGSVSTLKIQRTERGDSAVYLCASSPLLAGGGTDTQYFGPGTRLTVL.

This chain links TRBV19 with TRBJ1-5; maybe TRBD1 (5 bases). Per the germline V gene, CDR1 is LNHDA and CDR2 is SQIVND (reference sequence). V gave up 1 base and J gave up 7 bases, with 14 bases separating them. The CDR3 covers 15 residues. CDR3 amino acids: CASSIVWQGEQPQHF. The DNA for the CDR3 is TGTGCCAGTAGTATAGTTTGGCAGGGCGAGCAGCCCCAGCATTTT.

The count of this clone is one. CDR3 DNA: TGTGCCAGCCTTGGACTAGCGGGGGGCAGCTCCTACAATGAGCAGTTCTTC. Residues: CASLGLAGGSSYNEQFF. The V gene is TRBV4-2, the J gene TRBJ2-1; 14 bases fit TRBD2. J was trimmed by 0 bases and V by 8 bases; bases with no gene match: 6. The CDR3 loop spans 17 amino acids. The germline CDR1 and CDR2 sequences are LGHNA and YNFKEQ.

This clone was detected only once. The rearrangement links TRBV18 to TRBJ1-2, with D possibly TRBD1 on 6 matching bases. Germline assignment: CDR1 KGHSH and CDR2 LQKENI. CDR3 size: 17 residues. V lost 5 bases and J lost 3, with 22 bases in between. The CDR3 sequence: CASSSRDTLFAHYGYTF. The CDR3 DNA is TGTGCCAGCTCATCCCGGGACACCTTATTTGCTCACTATGGCTACACCTTC. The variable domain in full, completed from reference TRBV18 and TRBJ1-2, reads NAGVMQNPRHLVRRRGQEARLRCSPMKGHSHVYWYRQLPEEGLKFMVYLQKENIIDESGMPKERFSAEFPKEGPSILRIQQVVRGDSAAYFCASSSRDTLFAHYGYTFGSGTRLTVV.

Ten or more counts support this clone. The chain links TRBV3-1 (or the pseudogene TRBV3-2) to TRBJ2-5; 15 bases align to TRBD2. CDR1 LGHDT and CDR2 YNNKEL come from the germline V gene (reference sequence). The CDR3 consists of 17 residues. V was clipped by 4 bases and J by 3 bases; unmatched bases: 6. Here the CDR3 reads CASSPGTSGGRKETQYF. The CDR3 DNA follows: TGTGCCAGCAGCCCCGGGACTAGCGGGGGGCGTAAAGAGACCCAGTACTTC.

CDR3 loop: CASSPKPGQVINSPLHF. The CDR3 nucleotides read TGTGCCAGCTCACCAAAGCCCGGACAGGTCATCAATTCACCCCTCCACTTT. This sequence joins TRBV18 and TRBJ1-6, with TRBD1 matching over 7 bases. V trimming: 2 bases; J trimming: 7 bases; junction bases outside the gene matches: 11. CDR3 length: 17 residues. Germline values: CDR1 KGHSH, CDR2 LQKENI.

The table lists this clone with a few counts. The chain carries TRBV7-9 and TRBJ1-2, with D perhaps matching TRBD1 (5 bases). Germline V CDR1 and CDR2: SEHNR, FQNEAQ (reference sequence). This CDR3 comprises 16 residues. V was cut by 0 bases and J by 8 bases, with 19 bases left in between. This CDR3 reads CASSLAGSGGLLGYTF. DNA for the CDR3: TGTGCCAGCAGCTTAGCTGGTTCCGGGGGTCTCTTGGGCTACACCTTC.

Written as DNA, the CDR3 is TGTGCCAGCAGCATCCCCGGGACAGGGGCCTACGAGCAGTACTTC. Translating gives CASSIPGTGAYEQYF. This chain joins TRBV11-3 and TRBJ2-7; 10 bases fit TRBD1. The CDR3 has 15 amino acids. Per germline, CDR1 SGHNT and CDR2 YENEEA. Trimming cost V 5 bases and J 2 bases; bases outside gene matches: 6.

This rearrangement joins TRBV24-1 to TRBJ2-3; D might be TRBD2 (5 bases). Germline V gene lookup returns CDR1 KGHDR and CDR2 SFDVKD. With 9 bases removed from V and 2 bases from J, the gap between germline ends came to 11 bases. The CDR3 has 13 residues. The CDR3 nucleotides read TGTGCCACCGGGAAGGAGGACACAGATACGCAGTATTTT. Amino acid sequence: CATGKEDTDTQYF.